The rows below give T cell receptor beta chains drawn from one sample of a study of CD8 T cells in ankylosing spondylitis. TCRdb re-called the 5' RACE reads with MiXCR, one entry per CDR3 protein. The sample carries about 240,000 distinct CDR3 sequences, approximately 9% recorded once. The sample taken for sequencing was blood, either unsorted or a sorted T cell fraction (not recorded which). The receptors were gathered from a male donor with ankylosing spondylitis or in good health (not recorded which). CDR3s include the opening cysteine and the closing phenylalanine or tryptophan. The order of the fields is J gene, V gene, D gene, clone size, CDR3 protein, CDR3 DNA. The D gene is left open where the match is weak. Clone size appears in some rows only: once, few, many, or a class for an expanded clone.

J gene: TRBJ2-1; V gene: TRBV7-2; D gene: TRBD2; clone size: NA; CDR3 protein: CASSRSGRALGNNEQFF; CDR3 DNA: TGTGCCAGCAGCCGTAGCGGGAGGGCCTTGGGGAACAATGAGCAGTTCTTC
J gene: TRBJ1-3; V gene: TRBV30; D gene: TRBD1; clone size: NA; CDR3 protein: CAWREGQGAYTIYF; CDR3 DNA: TGTGCCTGGAGGGAAGGACAGGGGGCTTACACCATATATTTT
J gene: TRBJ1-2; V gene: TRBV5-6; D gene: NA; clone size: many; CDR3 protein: CASFYKTLGYTF; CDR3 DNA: TGTGCCAGCTTTTACAAAACTCTTGGCTACACCTTC
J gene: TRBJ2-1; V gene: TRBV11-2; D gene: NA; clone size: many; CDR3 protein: CASSLDRGRSSYNEQFF; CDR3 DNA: TGTGCCAGCAGCTTAGACAGGGGACGGAGCTCCTACAATGAGCAGTTCTTC
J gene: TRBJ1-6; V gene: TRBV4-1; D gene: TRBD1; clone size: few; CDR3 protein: CASSHPLGQGGSPLHF; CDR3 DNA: TGCGCCAGCAGCCACCCGCTTGGGCAGGGGGGTTCACCCCTCCACTTT
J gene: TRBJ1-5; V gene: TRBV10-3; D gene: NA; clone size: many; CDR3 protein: CAISGPNQPQHF; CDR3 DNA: TGTGCCATCAGCGGGCCGAATCAGCCCCAGCATTTT
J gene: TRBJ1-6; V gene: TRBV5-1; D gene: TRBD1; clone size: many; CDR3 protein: CASRAPGTDSSPLHF; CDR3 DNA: TGCGCCAGCAGGGCTCCCGGGACAGACAGTTCACCCCTCCACTTT
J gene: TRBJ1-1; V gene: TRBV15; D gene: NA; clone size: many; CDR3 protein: CATSRGSNTEAFF; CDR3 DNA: TGTGCCACCAGCAGGGGATCCAACACTGAAGCTTTCTTT
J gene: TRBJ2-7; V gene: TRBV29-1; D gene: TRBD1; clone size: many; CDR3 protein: CSVSSQGPYEQYF; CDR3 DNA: TGCAGCGTCAGTTCACAGGGGCCGTACGAGCAGTACTTC
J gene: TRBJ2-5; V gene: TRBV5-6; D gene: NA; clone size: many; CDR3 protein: CASSLVLGRETQYF; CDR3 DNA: TGTGCCAGCAGCTTGGTGCTGGGAAGAGAGACCCAGTACTTC
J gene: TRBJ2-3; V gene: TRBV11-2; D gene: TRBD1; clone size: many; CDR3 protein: CASRPDRVIPDTQYF; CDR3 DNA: TGTGCCAGCAGACCAGACAGGGTGATTCCAGATACGCAGTATTTT
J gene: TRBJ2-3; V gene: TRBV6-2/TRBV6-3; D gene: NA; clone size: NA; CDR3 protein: CASNQGEADTQYF; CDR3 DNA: TGTGCCAGCAATCAGGGGGAGGCAGATACGCAGTATTTT
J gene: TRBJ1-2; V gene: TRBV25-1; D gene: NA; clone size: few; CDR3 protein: CASSRTQGGYTF; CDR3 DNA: TGTGCCAGCAGTAGGACTCAGGGTGGCTACACCTTC
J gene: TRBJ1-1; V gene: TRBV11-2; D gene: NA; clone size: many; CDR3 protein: CASSIEGNTEAFF; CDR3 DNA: TGTGCCAGCAGCATCGAGGGGAACACTGAAGCTTTCTTT
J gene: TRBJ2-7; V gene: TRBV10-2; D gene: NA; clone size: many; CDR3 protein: CASTTSLGEQYF; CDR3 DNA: TGCGCCAGCACCACTAGCCTGGGCGAGCAGTACTTC
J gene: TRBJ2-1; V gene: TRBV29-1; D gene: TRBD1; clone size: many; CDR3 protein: CSGEGGGQGRYNEQFF; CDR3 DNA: TGCAGCGGCGAGGGCGGGGGACAGGGGCGATACAATGAGCAGTTCTTC
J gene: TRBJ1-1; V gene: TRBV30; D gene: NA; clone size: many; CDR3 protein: CAWVRGANTEAFF; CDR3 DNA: TGTGCCTGGGTTCGGGGGGCGAACACTGAAGCTTTCTTT
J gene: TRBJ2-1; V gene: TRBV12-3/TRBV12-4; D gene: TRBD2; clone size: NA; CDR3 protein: CASSSLAGYNEQFF; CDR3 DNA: TGTGCCAGCAGTTCCCTAGCGGGTTACAATGAGCAGTTCTTC
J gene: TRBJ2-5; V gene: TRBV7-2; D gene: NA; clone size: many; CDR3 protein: CASSLGTLPNQETQYF; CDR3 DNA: TGTGCCAGCAGCCTGGGGACTCTGCCCAACCAAGAGACCCAGTACTTC
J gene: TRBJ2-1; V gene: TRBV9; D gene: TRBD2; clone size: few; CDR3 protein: CASSPRTSGGAKSYNEQFF; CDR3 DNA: TGTGCCAGCAGCCCCAGGACTAGCGGGGGGGCCAAGTCCTACAATGAGCAGTTCTTC
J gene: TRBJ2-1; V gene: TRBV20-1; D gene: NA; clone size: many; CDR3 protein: CSARVDRYEQFF; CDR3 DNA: TGCAGTGCTCGAGTCGACCGCTATGAGCAGTTCTTC
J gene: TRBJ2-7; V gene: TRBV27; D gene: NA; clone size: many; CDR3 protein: CASSLSGGDASSYEQYF; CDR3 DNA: TGTGCCAGCAGTTTATCGGGGGGAGACGCCAGCTCCTACGAGCAGTACTTC
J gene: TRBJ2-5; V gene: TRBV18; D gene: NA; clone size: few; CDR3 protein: CASSPNREETQYF; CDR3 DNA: TGTGCCAGCTCACCAAACAGGGAAGAGACCCAGTACTTC
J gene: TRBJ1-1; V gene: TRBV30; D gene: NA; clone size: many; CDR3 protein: CAWSVLLGALRTEAFF; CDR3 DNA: TGTGCCTGGAGTGTACTTCTGGGGGCTTTGAGGACTGAAGCTTTCTTT
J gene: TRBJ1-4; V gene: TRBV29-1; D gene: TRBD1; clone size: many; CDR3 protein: CSVAGGQGATNEKLFF; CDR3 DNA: TGCAGCGTTGCCGGTGGACAGGGCGCAACTAATGAAAAACTGTTTTTT
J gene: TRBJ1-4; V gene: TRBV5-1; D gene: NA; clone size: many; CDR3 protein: CASSLGQGHEKLFF; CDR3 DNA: TGCGCCAGCAGCTTGGGCCAGGGCCATGAAAAACTGTTTTTT
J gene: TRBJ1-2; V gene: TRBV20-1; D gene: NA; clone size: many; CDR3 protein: CSASAYYTF; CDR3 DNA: TGCAGTGCTAGTGCATACTACACCTTC
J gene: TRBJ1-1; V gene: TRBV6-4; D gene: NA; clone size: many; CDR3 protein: CASSENRNTEAFF; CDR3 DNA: TGTGCCAGCAGTGAGAACAGGAACACTGAAGCTTTCTTT
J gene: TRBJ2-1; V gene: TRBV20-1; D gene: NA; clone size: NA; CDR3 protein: CSARRGHSYIEQFF; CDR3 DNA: TGCAGTGCTAGAAGGGGCCACTCCTACATTGAGCAGTTCTTC
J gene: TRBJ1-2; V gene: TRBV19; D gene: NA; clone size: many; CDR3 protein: CASSILDTLYGYTF; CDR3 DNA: TGTGCCAGTAGTATTCTTGACACCCTTTATGGCTACACCTTC
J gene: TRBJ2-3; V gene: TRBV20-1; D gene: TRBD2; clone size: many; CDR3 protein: CRVASGKEDTQYF; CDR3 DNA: TGCAGGGTGGCTAGCGGGAAAGAAGATACGCAGTATTTT
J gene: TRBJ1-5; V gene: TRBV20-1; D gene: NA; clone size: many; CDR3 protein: CSAQLQGRSGQPQHF; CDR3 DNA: TGCAGTGCCCAATTGCAGGGGAGGAGTGGTCAGCCCCAGCATTTT
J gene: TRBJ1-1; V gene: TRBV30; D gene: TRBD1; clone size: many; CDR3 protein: CAWAGQYSTEAFF; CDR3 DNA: TGTGCCTGGGCGGGACAGTACTCAACTGAAGCTTTCTTT
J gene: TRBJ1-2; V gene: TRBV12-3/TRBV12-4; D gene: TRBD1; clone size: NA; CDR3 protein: CASRTGDKDTF; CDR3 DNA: TGTGCCAGCAGAACAGGGGATAAGGACACCTTC
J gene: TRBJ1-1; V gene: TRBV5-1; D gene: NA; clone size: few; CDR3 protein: CASSLAGGEAFF; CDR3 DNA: TGCGCCAGCAGCTTGGCGGGGGGTGAAGCTTTCTTT
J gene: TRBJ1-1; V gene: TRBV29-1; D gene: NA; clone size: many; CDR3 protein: CSAVRQAMNTEAFF; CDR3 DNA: TGCAGCGCTGTTAGACAGGCGATGAACACTGAAGCTTTCTTT
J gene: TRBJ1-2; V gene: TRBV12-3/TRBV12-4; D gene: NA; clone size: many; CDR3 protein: CASSFSVTGYTF; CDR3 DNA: TGTGCCAGCAGTTTTAGTGTGACAGGCTACACCTTC
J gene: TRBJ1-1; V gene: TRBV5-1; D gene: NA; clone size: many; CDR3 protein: CASSIDRSEAFF; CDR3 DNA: TGCGCCAGCAGCATTGACAGGTCCGAAGCTTTCTTT
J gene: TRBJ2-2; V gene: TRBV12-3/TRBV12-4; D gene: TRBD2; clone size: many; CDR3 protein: CASSLGLARGGELFF; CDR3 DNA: TGTGCCAGCAGTTTAGGACTAGCGCGTGGGGGGGAGCTGTTTTTT
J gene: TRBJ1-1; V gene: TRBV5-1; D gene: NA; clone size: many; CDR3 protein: CASSLGATGSMNTEAFF; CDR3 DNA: TGCGCCAGCAGCTTGGGCGCAACGGGTTCGATGAACACTGAAGCTTTCTTT
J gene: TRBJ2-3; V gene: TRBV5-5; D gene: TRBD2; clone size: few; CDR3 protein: CASTLPGSGFTDTQYF; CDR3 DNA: TGTGCCAGCACCCTCCCGGGTAGCGGGTTCACAGATACGCAGTATTTT
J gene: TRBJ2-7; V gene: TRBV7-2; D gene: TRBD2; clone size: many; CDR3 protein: CASSPQGTSGDYEQYF; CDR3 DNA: TGTGCCAGCAGCCCCCAAGGTACCAGCGGGGACTACGAGCAGTACTTC
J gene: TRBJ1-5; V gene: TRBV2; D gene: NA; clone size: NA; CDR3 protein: CASKIWQGGQPQHF; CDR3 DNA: TGTGCCAGCAAAATATGGCAGGGAGGTCAGCCCCAGCATTTT
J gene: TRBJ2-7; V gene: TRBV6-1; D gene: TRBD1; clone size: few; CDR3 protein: CASREPGQGAYEQYF; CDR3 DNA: TGTGCCAGCAGAGAGCCGGGACAGGGGGCTTACGAGCAGTACTTC
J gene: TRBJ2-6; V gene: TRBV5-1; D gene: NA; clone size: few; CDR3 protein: CASSLDGAPGANVLTF; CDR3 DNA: TGCGCCAGCAGCTTGGATGGGGCCCCTGGGGCCAACGTCCTGACTTTC
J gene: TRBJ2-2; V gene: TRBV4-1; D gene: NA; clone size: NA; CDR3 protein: CASSQESAWGGELFF; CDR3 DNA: TGCGCCAGCAGCCAAGAATCTGCGTGGGGCGGGGAGCTGTTTTTT
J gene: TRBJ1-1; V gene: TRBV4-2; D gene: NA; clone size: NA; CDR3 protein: CASSQDGQVDEAFF; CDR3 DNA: TGTGCCAGCAGCCAAGATGGCCAGGTAGATGAAGCTTTCTTT
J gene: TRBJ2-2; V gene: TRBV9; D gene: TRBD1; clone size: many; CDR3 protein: CASSVDWTGNTGELFF; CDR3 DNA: TGTGCCAGCAGCGTAGATTGGACAGGGAACACCGGGGAGCTGTTTTTT
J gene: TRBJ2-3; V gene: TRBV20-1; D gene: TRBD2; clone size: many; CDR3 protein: CSARGSGGPDTQYF; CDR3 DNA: TGCAGTGCTAGAGGTAGCGGGGGGCCAGATACGCAGTATTTT
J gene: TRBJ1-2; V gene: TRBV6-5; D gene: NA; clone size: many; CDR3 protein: CASRNQGYGYTF; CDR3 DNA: TGTGCCAGCAGGAACCAGGGATACGGCTACACCTTC
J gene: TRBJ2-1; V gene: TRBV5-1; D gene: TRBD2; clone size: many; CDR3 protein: CASRDGRSYNEQFF; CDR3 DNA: TGCGCCAGCAGGGACGGGAGGAGTTACAATGAGCAGTTCTTC
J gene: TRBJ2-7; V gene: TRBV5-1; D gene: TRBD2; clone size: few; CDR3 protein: CASSPSSGSGSYEQYF; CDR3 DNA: TGCGCCAGCAGCCCTTCTAGCGGGAGTGGTTCCTACGAGCAGTACTTC
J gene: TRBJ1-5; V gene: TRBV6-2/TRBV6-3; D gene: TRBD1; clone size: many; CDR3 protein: CASSSADRGSNQPQHF; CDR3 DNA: TGTGCCAGCAGCTCGGCGGACAGGGGAAGCAATCAGCCCCAGCATTTT
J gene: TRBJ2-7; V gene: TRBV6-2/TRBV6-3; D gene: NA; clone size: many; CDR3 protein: CASSYPRQVPSYEQYF; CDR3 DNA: TGTGCCAGCAGTTACCCCAGACAGGTGCCTTCCTACGAGCAGTACTTC
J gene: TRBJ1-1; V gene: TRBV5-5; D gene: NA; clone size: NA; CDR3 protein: CASSHDSSGTEAFF; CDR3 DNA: TGTGCCAGCAGCCACGACTCTTCCGGAACTGAAGCTTTCTTT
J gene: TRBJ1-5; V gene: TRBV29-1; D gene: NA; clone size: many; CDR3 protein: CSVSFRISNQPQHF; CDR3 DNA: TGCAGCGTTAGTTTCAGAATTAGCAATCAGCCCCAGCATTTT
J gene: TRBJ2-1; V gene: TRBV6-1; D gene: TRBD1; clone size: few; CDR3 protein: CASSAGGSPYNEQFF; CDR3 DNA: TGTGCCAGCAGTGCAGGGGGCTCCCCGTACAATGAGCAGTTCTTC
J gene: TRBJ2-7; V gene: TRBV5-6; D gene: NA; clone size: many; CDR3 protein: CASSLGPLAEQYF; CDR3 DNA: TGTGCCAGCAGCTTGGGGCCATTGGCCGAGCAGTACTTC
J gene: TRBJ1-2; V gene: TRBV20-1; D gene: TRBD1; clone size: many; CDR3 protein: CSAAGQGRSGYTF; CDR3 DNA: TGCAGTGCGGCGGGACAGGGGAGGTCTGGCTACACCTTC